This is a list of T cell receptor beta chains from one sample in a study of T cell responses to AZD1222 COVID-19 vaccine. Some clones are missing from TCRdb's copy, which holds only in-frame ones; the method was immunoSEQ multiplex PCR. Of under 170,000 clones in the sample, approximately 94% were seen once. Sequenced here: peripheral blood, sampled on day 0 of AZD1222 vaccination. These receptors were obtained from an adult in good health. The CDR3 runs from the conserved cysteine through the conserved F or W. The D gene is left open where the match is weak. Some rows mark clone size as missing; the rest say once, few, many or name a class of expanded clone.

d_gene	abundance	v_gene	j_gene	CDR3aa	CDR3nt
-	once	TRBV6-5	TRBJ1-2	CASSLDRFYGYTF	TGTGCCAGCAGCTTAGACAGGTTCTATGGCTACACCTTC
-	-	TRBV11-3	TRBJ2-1	CASSLDQEVYNEQFF	TGTGCCAGCAGCTTAGATCAGGAAGTGTACAATGAGCAGTTCTTC
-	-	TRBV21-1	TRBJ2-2	CASTRTVYGELFF	TGTGCCAGCACCAGGACCGTTTACGGGGAGCTGTTTTTT
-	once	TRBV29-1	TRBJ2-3	CSASWGLSTDTQYF	TGCAGCGCCTCATGGGGTCTTAGCACAGATACGCAGTATTTT
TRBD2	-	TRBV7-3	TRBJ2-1	CASSLSGNSYNEQFF	TGTGCCAGCAGCCTCAGCGGGAACTCCTACAATGAGCAGTTCTTC
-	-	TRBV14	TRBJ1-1	CASTPWGFTEAFF	TGTGCCAGCACCCCGTGGGGGTTCACTGAAGCTTTCTTT
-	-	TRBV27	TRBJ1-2	CASRPLGVVDGYTF	TGTGCCAGCAGACCCTTAGGGGTGGTGGATGGCTACACCTTC
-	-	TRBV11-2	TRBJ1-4	CASSTNVGEKLFF	TGTGCCAGCAGCACTAACGTAGGCGAAAAACTGTTTTTT
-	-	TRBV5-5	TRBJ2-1	CASRREYEQFF	TGTGCCAGCAGGAGGGAATATGAGCAGTTCTTC
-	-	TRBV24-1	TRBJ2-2	CATSSTGELFF	TGTGCCACCAGTAGCACCGGGGAGCTGTTTTTT
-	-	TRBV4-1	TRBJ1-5	CASSQAAGPLVPQHF	TGCGCCAGCAGCCAAGCGGCGGGACCCCTAGTACCCCAGCATTTT